This passage covers 28 T cell receptor beta chains from one sample sequenced in a study of T cell repertoires in cytomegalovirus infection. TCRdb analysed the reads with MiXCR anew, one entry per CDR3 protein. The sample lists 60,000 to 75,000 distinct CDR3 sequences, 28% seen once, with roughly 65% in the top ten. These TCRs' antigens remain unknown. Specimen: CD8+ T cells from cultured PBMCs, collected from culture after CMV antigen stimulation. All receptors derive from a human donor in good health (CMV status not recorded). Some clones in this sample may be carry-over from other donors' samples.

The rearrangement links TRBV19 to TRBJ2-2; 10 bases fit TRBD2. Germline V gene data show CDR1 as LNHDA and CDR2 as SQIVND (reference sequence). The length of the CDR3 is 13 residues. V lost 9 bases to trimming and J lost 6 bases; unmatched junction nucleotides: 4. CDR3 nucleotides: TGTGCCAGCTATCTAGCGGGGGCCGGGGAGCTGTTTTTT. This gives the protein CASYLAGAGELFF.

This clonotype appeared many times. The chain couples TRBV7-9 to TRBJ2-7, with unresolved D. Germline CDR1 reads SEHNR; CDR2 reads FQNEAQ (reference sequence). The V gene lost 0 bases and the J gene lost 2 bases, with 8 bases spanning the gap. This CDR3 has 14 amino acids. CDR3 nucleotide sequence: TGTGCCAGCAGCTTAGCTGCGACCGCCTACGAGCAGTACTTC. Residues: CASSLAATAYEQYF.

This rearrangement joins TRBV15 to TRBJ2-3; D gene unclear. Germline CDR1 and CDR2: LNHNV and YYDKDF (reference sequence). The CDR3 loop spans 13 amino acids. With 0 bases removed from V and 4 bases from J, the gap between germline ends came to 5 bases. CDR3: CATSREGPDTQYF. CDR3 DNA: TGTGCCACCAGCAGAGAAGGGCCAGATACGCAGTATTTT.

This clonotype was observed a handful of times. This chain links TRBV30 with TRBJ2-7; D gene ambiguous. There are 15 residues in the CDR3. Trimming took off 4 bases at V and 0 bases at J, with 16 bases between the two ends. Germline V gene data show CDR1 as GTSNPN and CDR2 as SVGIG (reference sequence). The CDR3 loop reads CAWKPWAGVSYEQYF. The CDR3, as DNA: TGTGCCTGGAAACCTTGGGCAGGAGTCTCCTACGAGCAGTACTTC.

This chain uses TRBV7-9 with TRBJ1-5; a possible D gene is TRBD1 (5 bases). The CDR3 is 15 residues long. Between the trimmed V and J ends, which lost 4 bases and 5 bases, there was a span of 15 bases. CDR1 is SEHNR, CDR2 FQNEAQ, per germline (reference sequence). The CDR3 loop reads CASSSTWGDDQPQHF. DNA of the CDR3: TGTGCCAGCAGCTCTACGTGGGGGGACGATCAGCCCCAGCATTTT.

The V gene is TRBV25-1, the J gene TRBJ2-3; D unresolved. The ends were cut back, 4 bases at V and 0 bases at J, with 17 bases in the middle. CDR1 and CDR2 (germline): MGHDK, SYGVNS. This CDR3 is 17 amino acids long. For the CDR3, the DNA is TGTGCCAGCAGTGGATACAGCGTCGGAGACAGCACAGATACGCAGTATTTT. Its protein is CASSGYSVGDSTDTQYF.

This chain uses TRBV7-2 with TRBJ1-4; D is unclear. Germline loops: CDR1 SGHTA, CDR2 FQGNSA. V lost 3 bases and J 0 bases, leaving 8 bases between the germline ends. This CDR3 is built from 15 residues. The CDR3 nucleotides are TGTGCCAGCAGCTTGACACAGTCAACTAATGAAAAACTGTTTTTT. It is translated as CASSLTQSTNEKLFF.

This chain joins TRBV19 and TRBJ2-3; D is unresolved. The CDR3 covers 12 residues. Trimming took 5 bases from V and 5 from J, leaving 8 bases between them. CDR1 and CDR2 (germline): LNHDA, SQIVND (reference sequence). The CDR3 DNA follows: TGTGCCAGTAGTCCGCACAAAGATACGCAGTATTTT. Protein sequence: CASSPHKDTQYF.

The V and J genes are TRBV4-3 and TRBJ1-1, with a possible D match to TRBD1 (6 bases). The CDR3 covers 14 residues. With 0 bases removed from V and 4 bases from J, the gap between germline ends came to 9 bases. Germline V lookup: CDR1 LGHNA, CDR2 YSLEER. The CDR3 coding sequence is TGCGCCAGCAGCCAAGAGGACAGTCTCACTGAAGCTTTCTTT. Its translation is CASSQEDSLTEAFF.

The table lists this clonotype with many counts. This chain's CDR3 is CASSAGTGTTDTQYF. The CDR3 nucleotides are TGTGCCAGCAGTGCCGGGACAGGGACTACAGATACGCAGTATTTT. V is TRBV6-4 and J is TRBJ2-3; TRBD1 agrees at 9 bases. In germline, CDR1 is MRHNA, CDR2 SNTAGT. The CDR3 covers 15 residues. Trimming took 4 bases from V and 3 from J; bases not matched to a gene: 5.

This clonotype was counted a few times. The chain uses TRBV6-5 and TRBJ1-4; TRBD1 is a possible D gene (5 bases). CDR1 and CDR2 (germline): MNHEY, SVGAGI. The CDR3 is 16 residues long. Trimming pared 6 bases from V and 8 bases from J, leaving 22 bases between. The DNA of the CDR3 is TGTGCCAGCAGCCAGAGTTCTTGGGACGGGGTCGAAAAACTGTTTTTT. This sequence encodes CASSQSSWDGVEKLFF.

This clonotype turned up a few times. The chain employs TRBV27 and TRBJ2-2, with 7 bases fitting TRBD2. The V gene end was trimmed by 10 bases and the J gene end by 3 bases; junction bases not matched to a gene: 17. Germline V gene lookup returns CDR1 MNHEY and CDR2 SMNVEV (reference sequence). This CDR3 has 17 residues. Here the CDR3 DNA reads TGTGCCACCCCCCGGGCGGCGGGGGAGTCGGACACCGGGGAGCTGTTTTTT. Translated: CATPRAAGESDTGELFF.

This clonotype was detected many times. This rearrangement joins TRBV7-9 to TRBJ1-2, with 7 positions matching TRBD1. Germline CDR1 SEHNR, CDR2 FQNEAQ (reference sequence). With V trimmed by 4 bases and J by 8 bases, 7 bases remained unmatched. This CDR3 contains 13 residues. Here the CDR3 reads CASSSGTEEGYTF. CDR3 bases: TGTGCCAGCAGCTCCGGGACAGAGGAGGGCTACACCTTC.

This clonotype was recorded at least ten times. This chain joins TRBV20-1 and TRBJ2-3, with TRBD2 matching over 8 bases. The V segment lost 5 bases and the J segment 3 bases; nucleotides outside the gene matches: 16. This CDR3 contains 17 residues. The germline V gene encodes CDR1 DFQATT and CDR2 SNEGSKA (reference sequence). The CDR3 sequence is CSAHGATSGRGTDTQYF. In DNA form, the CDR3 reads TGCAGTGCTCATGGGGCCACTAGCGGCCGGGGGACAGATACGCAGTATTTT.

The V call is TRBV27, the J call TRBJ1-4; the match to TRBD1 covers 7 bases. The length of the CDR3 is 13 residues. Per germline, CDR1 MNHEY and CDR2 SMNVEV (reference sequence). J was trimmed by 15 bases and V by 0 bases; bases with no gene match: 7. This chain's CDR3 is CASSLSGDRVLFF. CDR3 bases: TGTGCCAGCAGTTTATCGGGAGACAGGGTATTGTTTTTT. Supplemented by reference TRBV27 and TRBJ1-4, the full variable domain reads EAQVTQNPRYLITVTGKKLTVTCSQNMNHEYMSWYRQDPGLGLRQIYYSMNVEVTDKGDVPEGYKVSRKEKRNFPLILESPSPNQTSLYFCASSLSGDRVLFFGSGTQLSVL.

This clonotype was detected ten times or more. In DNA, the CDR3 is TGTGCCAGCAGCATCGGGACGGGTAACTATGGCTACACCTTC. Amino acid sequence: CASSIGTGNYGYTF. The chain joins TRBV5-6 to TRBJ1-2; D perhaps matches TRBD1 (5 bases). Between the trimmed V and J ends, which lost 4 bases and 1 base, there was a span of 11 bases. The CDR3 loop spans 14 amino acids. The V gene's germline CDR1 is SGHDT and CDR2 YYEEEE.

Comment on this clonotype: This may arise from a read error, as a much more abundant clone is one base away. The J gene is TRBJ2-7, the V gene TRBV7-2; unclear D gene. Germline V lookup: CDR1 SGHTA, CDR2 FQGNSA. Trimming removed 5 bases at V and 3 bases at J, with 11 bases between. The CDR3 totals 13 residues. Written as DNA, the CDR3 is TGTGCCAGCAGCGTCCGGACCATCTACGAGCAGTACTTC. Residues: CASSVRTIYEQYF.

The chain combines TRBV10-3 with TRBJ2-3; D is uncertain. Germline V gives CDR1 ENHRY, CDR2 SYGVKD. The CDR3 is 14 residues long. Trimming removed 0 bases at V and 6 bases at J, with 10 bases between. The CDR3 protein is CAISESDSLDTQYF. Here the CDR3 DNA reads TGTGCCATCAGTGAGTCCGACTCCTTGGATACGCAGTATTTT.

CDR3 bases: TGCAGTGCGTCAGCGGGAGTGGTCACAGATACGCAGTATTTT. Its protein is CSASAGVVTDTQYF. The gene calls are TRBV20-1 and TRBJ2-3, with 8 bases fitting TRBD2. Germline CDR1 and CDR2: DFQATT and SNEGSKA (reference sequence). V lost 6 bases to trimming and J lost 2 bases; unmatched junction nucleotides: 7. This CDR3 comprises 14 residues.

This clonotype was observed a handful of times. The gene calls are TRBV9 and TRBJ2-7; 9 bases line up with TRBD2. V trimming: 0 bases; J trimming: 3 bases; junction bases outside the gene matches: 4. The CDR3 is 15 amino acids. CDR1 SGDLS and CDR2 YYNGEE come from the germline V gene. The CDR3 DNA sequence: TGTGCCAGCAGCGTAGGTAGCGGGAGCCTCTACGAGCAGTACTTC. Residues: CASSVGSGSLYEQYF. The full variable domain, its missing parts supplied by reference TRBV9 and TRBJ2-7, is DSGVTQTPKHLITATGQRVTLRCSPRSGDLSVYWYQQSLDQGLQFLIQYYNGEERAKGNILERFSAQQFPDLHSELNLSSLELGDSALYFCASSVGSGSLYEQYFGPGTRLTVT.

This clonotype has a count of ten or more. The chain joins TRBV2 to TRBJ2-3; D not resolved. The CDR3 is made up of 14 amino acids. With 0 bases removed from V and 4 bases from J, the gap between germline ends came to 8 bases. CDR1 SNHLY and CDR2 FYNNEI come from the germline V gene. For the CDR3, the DNA is TGTGCCAGCAGTGAAGCGCTTATCCCAGATACGCAGTATTTT. Translating it yields CASSEALIPDTQYF.

The V call is TRBV20-1, the J call TRBJ1-5, with unresolved D. Germline CDR1 and CDR2: DFQATT and SNEGSKA (reference sequence). CDR3 length equals 15 residues. V was clipped by 3 bases and J by 0 bases, with 12 bases between them. CDR3 in DNA: TGCAGTGCTAGGGCCAGAGGAGATAGCAATCAGCCCCAGCATTTT. Translation: CSARARGDSNQPQHF.

The chain is built from TRBV6-1 and TRBJ2-1; TRBD2 agrees at 10 bases. The ends lost 2 bases at V and 5 bases at J; junction bases unmatched: 3. The CDR3 is made up of 15 amino acids. Germline V CDR1 and CDR2: MNHNS, SASEGT. The CDR3, as DNA: TGTGCCAGCAGTGAATTTGGACTAGCGGACAATGAGCAGTTCTTC. It yields the protein CASSEFGLADNEQFF.

This clonotype was detected only a few times. This chain uses TRBV5-6 with TRBJ1-2; the D is unclear. This CDR3 has 11 amino acids. The V end lost 2 bases, the J end lost 7 bases, and 6 bases lay between the germline ends. Looked up from germline, CDR1 is SGHDT and CDR2 is YYEEEE. CDR3 loop: CASSFGSGYTF. CDR3 DNA: TGTGCCAGCAGCTTCGGCTCTGGCTACACCTTC.

CDR3 bases: TGTGCCAGCAGCCCCAGGCTCCAGGGTTCCTACGAGCAGTACTTC. Translating it yields CASSPRLQGSYEQYF. The rearrangement uses TRBV11-2 and TRBJ2-7; possible D gene TRBD1, 5 bases. The CDR3 has 15 amino acids. Trimming took off 5 bases at V and 1 base at J, with 15 bases between the two ends. Germline CDR1 is SGHAT and CDR2 is FQNNGV.

The V and J genes are TRBV10-3 and TRBJ2-7, with D perhaps TRBD2 (6 bases). Trimming took off 0 bases at V and 3 bases at J, with 9 bases between the two ends. This CDR3 region has 14 residues. Germline V CDR1 and CDR2: ENHRY, SYGVKD. CDR3 in amino acids: CAISESGGFYEQYF. The CDR3 nucleotides read TGTGCCATCAGTGAGTCGGGGGGATTCTACGAGCAGTACTTC.

The rearrangement uses TRBV5-5 and TRBJ2-1, with 10 bases that match TRBD2. With V trimmed by 0 bases and J by 5 bases, 8 bases remained unmatched. This CDR3 has 17 residues. Germline V gene data show CDR1 as SGHKS and CDR2 as YYEKEE (reference sequence). The CDR3 nucleotides read TGTGCCAGCAGCTTGGCGGGCGGAGCGGGGGGGCACAATGAGCAGTTCTTC. It yields the protein CASSLAGGAGGHNEQFF.

This clonotype was detected many times. The CDR3 nucleotides are TGTGCCAGCAGTTTATCGGGCAGGAGTTATAATTCACCCCTCCACTTT. Translating gives CASSLSGRSYNSPLHF. This chain joins TRBV27 and TRBJ1-6; D gene ambiguous. Germline V gives CDR1 MNHEY, CDR2 SMNVEV (reference sequence). CDR3 length equals 16 residues. The V end was cut by 0 bases, the J end by 4 bases, with 10 bases between.